One T cell receptor (beta chain) is described in this entry. The data derive from a study of blood T cell repertoires in COVID-19. Study overall: Whether acute or convalescent, the COVID-19 samples came from the United States, Italy and Spain. Nucleic acid was either cDNA or gDNA, and it came from T cells, B-cell-depleted T cells, or PBMCs.

Looked up from germline, CDR1 is SGHRS and CDR2 is YFSETQ. V lost 0 bases to trimming and J lost 3 bases; unmatched junction nucleotides: 0. This CDR3 is 14 amino acids long. Authors' methods: Amplified reference gene primers provided the basis for estimating nucleated cell counts. Assay: immunoSEQ multiplex PCR; the TCRdb copy retains only in-frame clones and omits some. The V and J calls and clone size are taken from that table; D and trimming were inferred from the DNA. Of 350,000 to 450,000 clones detected, 85% appear once; the ten largest clones hold roughly 3.4%. The chain carries TRBV5-1 and TRBJ1-1; 9 bases are shared with TRBD1. Specimen: peripheral blood. The TCR comes from a woman aged 18-35 years with acute or convalescent COVID-19. The CDR3: CASSLGDRDTEAFF. The CDR3, as DNA: TGCGCCAGCAGCTTGGGGGACAGGGACACTGAAGCTTTCTTT.